Below are 5 T cell receptor beta chains sequenced from a single sample in a study of control samples from healthy donors and cancer patients. TCRdb keeps only in-frame clones here, not all; method: immunoSEQ multiplex PCR. The sample yields about 77,000 clones, approximately 92% seen once. The material sequenced was blood. These receptors came from a woman aged 55-70 years in good health.

V is TRBV29-1 and J is TRBJ2-7; 9 bases line up with TRBD1. This CDR3 is built from 14 residues. V trimming: 5 bases; J trimming: 4 bases; junction bases outside the gene matches: 9. The germline V gene encodes CDR1 SQVTM and CDR2 ANQGSEA. The CDR3 spells CSVQRQGGKYEQYF. CDR3 DNA sequence: TGCAGCGTTCAACGACAGGGGGGGAAATACGAGCAGTACTTC.

The chain couples TRBV14 to TRBJ1-3; D is uncertain. Deletions cut 3 bases from V and 0 bases from J, with 9 bases between. The V gene's germline CDR1 is SGHDN and CDR2 FVKESK. This CDR3 is 15 amino acids long. The CDR3 bases are TGTGCCAGCAGCCAGTTCTTGAGCTCTGGAAACACCATATATTTT. This encodes CASSQFLSSGNTIYF.

The rearrangement links TRBV2 to TRBJ2-1, with 9 bases that match TRBD1. The junction had 5 bases not matched to a gene; V was cut back by 1 base and J by 4 bases. This CDR3 is built from 16 residues. From germline, CDR1 is SNHLY and CDR2 FYNNEI. CDR3 nucleotide sequence: TGTGCCAGCAGTGAAGTGAGGACAGGGGTGTACAATGAGCAGTTCTTC. Encoded protein: CASSEVRTGVYNEQFF. Looking up the rest from reference TRBV2 and TRBJ2-1 gives the full variable domain: EPEVTQTPSHQVTQMGQEVILRCVPISNHLYFYWYRQILGQKVEFLVSFYNNEISEKSEIFDDQFSVERPDGSNFTLKIRSTKLEDSAMYFCASSEVRTGVYNEQFFGPGTRLTVL.

The V call is TRBV9, the J call TRBJ2-1; 10 bases are shared with TRBD2. The CDR3 extends over 15 amino acids. Germline CDR1 is SGDLS and CDR2 is YYNGEE. V gave up 0 bases and J gave up 8 bases; unmatched junction bases: 5. CDR3 nucleotide sequence: TGTGCCAGCAGCGTAGGGACTAGCGGTATTCATGAGCAGTTCTTC. Protein product: CASSVGTSGIHEQFF. Combining the CDR3 with reference TRBV9 and TRBJ2-1 gives the whole variable domain DSGVTQTPKHLITATGQRVTLRCSPRSGDLSVYWYQQSLDQGLQFLIQYYNGEERAKGNILERFSAQQFPDLHSELNLSSLELGDSALYFCASSVGTSGIHEQFFGPGTRLTVL.

The chain has TRBV30 and TRBJ2-1, with D hard to call. This CDR3 spans 12 amino acids. CDR1 GTSNPN and CDR2 SVGIG come from the germline V gene (reference sequence). V was cut by 2 bases and J by 10 bases, with 12 bases left in between. CDR3 nucleotides: TGTGCCTGGAGTTCCCAACCTCTCGAGCAGTTCTTC. Translated, it gives CAWSSQPLEQFF.